Shown below are 21 T cell receptor beta chains from a single sample sequenced in a study of shared clonotypes between healthy human individuals. Clones were read by immunoSEQ multiplex PCR, and TCRdb kept only the in-frame ones, dropping some. The data show 850,000 to 1,100,000 clones, roughly 80% seen once. The sequenced sample consisted of memory CD4+ T cells from PBMCs. As for subset: CD45RA-negative fraction. These receptors came from a man aged 18-30 years in good health. Some clones in this sample may be carry-over from other donors' samples.

The chain employs TRBV6-1 and TRBJ1-5, with D unclear. V was pared by 1 base and J by 7 bases, with 8 bases between. Germline lookup yields CDR1 MNHNS and CDR2 SASEGT. The CDR3 totals 13 residues. In DNA form, the CDR3 reads TGTGCCAGCAGTGAAGATGGCGCACAGCCCCAGCATTTT. Protein product: CASSEDGAQPQHF.

The chain combines TRBV28 with TRBJ2-7; D is undetermined. The CDR3 is 15 residues long. Trimming stripped 3 bases from V and 0 bases from J, with 12 bases between. CDR1 and CDR2 (germline): MDHEN, SYDVKM. For the CDR3, the DNA is TGTGCCAGCAGTTTGCTAGGCCCATCCTCCTACGAGCAGTACTTC. Translated, it gives CASSLLGPSSYEQYF.

The chain is built from TRBV28 and TRBJ1-2; no reliable D call. The germline gives CDR1 MDHEN, CDR2 SYDVKM. This CDR3 is 14 amino acids long. V was pared by 6 bases and J by 2 bases, with 13 bases between. CDR3 protein: CASSPHAGNYGYTF. The CDR3, as DNA: TGTGCCAGCAGCCCCCACGCGGGGAACTATGGCTACACCTTC.

This chain uses TRBV5-1 with TRBJ2-6; D could derive from TRBD1 or TRBD2 (5 bases each). Germline CDR1 reads SGHRS; CDR2 reads YFSETQ. The CDR3 has 15 residues. Trimming removed 3 bases at V and 2 bases at J, with 9 bases between. The CDR3 DNA reads as TGCGCCAGCAGCTGGGACGGGGCTGGGGCCAACGTCCTGACTTTC. Translated: CASSWDGAGANVLTF. Drawing the rest from reference TRBV5-1 and TRBJ2-6, the complete variable domain is KAGVTQTPRYLIKTRGQQVTLSCSPISGHRSVSWYQQTPGQGLQFLFEYFSETQRNKGNFPGRFSGRQFSNSRSEMNVSTLELGDSALYLCASSWDGAGANVLTFGAGSRLTVL.

This chain uses TRBV5-1 with TRBJ2-5; D is perhaps TRBD2 (7 bases). The CDR3 consists of 14 residues. CDR1 SGHRS and CDR2 YFSETQ come from the germline V gene. Trimming left V 2 bases short and J 6 bases short, with 14 bases between. The CDR3, as DNA: TGCGCCAGCAGCTTTCGGGGGGCGGAAAAGACCCAGTACTTC. Protein: CASSFRGAEKTQYF.

This rearrangement joins TRBV11-2 to TRBJ2-2; 10 bases line up with TRBD2. J lost 6 bases, V lost 5 bases, and 9 bases had no gene match. In germline, CDR1 is SGHAT, CDR2 FQNNGV. The CDR3 contains 16 residues. In nucleotides, the CDR3 is TGTGCCAGCAGCAAACTCAGCGGGAGGGCCGCCGGGGAGCTGTTTTTT. It translates to CASSKLSGRAAGELFF.

The CDR3 DNA reads as TGCGCCAGCAGCTACTCGCGACAGGGCGAGACCCAGTACTTC. It codes for CASSYSRQGETQYF. The rearrangement joins TRBV5-1 to TRBJ2-5; 7 positions match TRBD1. The CDR3 has 14 amino acids. V shed 3 bases, J shed 5 bases, and the junction held 7 bases outside the gene matches. CDR1 is SGHRS, CDR2 YFSETQ, per germline. Complete variable domain (other parts from reference TRBV5-1 and TRBJ2-5): KAGVTQTPRYLIKTRGQQVTLSCSPISGHRSVSWYQQTPGQGLQFLFEYFSETQRNKGNFPGRFSGRQFSNSRSEMNVSTLELGDSALYLCASSYSRQGETQYFGPGTRLLVL.

The table lists this clone with a count of one. The V call is TRBV15, the J call TRBJ2-3, with TRBD2 as a possible D gene (5 bases). This CDR3 comprises 14 residues. Germline CDR1 reads LNHNV; CDR2 reads YYDKDF (reference sequence). V was trimmed by 0 bases and J by 7 bases, leaving 11 bases between them. In nucleotides, the CDR3 is TGTGCCACCAGCAGAGATACGACTAAGAATACGCAGTATTTT. Its translation is CATSRDTTKNTQYF. Full variable domain (rest looked up from reference TRBV15 and TRBJ2-3): DAMVIQNPRYQVTQFGKPVTLSCSQTLNHNVMYWYQQKSSQAPKLLFHYYDKDFNNEADTPDNFQSRRPNTSFCFLDIRSPGLGDTAMYLCATSRDTTKNTQYFGPGTRLTVL.

With respect to this clone: Distinct nucleotide sequences in the sample also encode this CDR3. The chain carries TRBV5-1 and TRBJ2-7, with 14 nucleotides matching TRBD2. CDR1 is SGHRS and CDR2 is YFSETQ in the germline V gene. The V gene end was trimmed by 4 bases and the J gene end by 7 bases; junction bases not matched to a gene: 4. The CDR3 consists of 14 residues. CDR3 DNA: TGCGCCAGCAGCGGGACTAGCGGGAGTCGAGAGCAGTACTTC. This encodes CASSGTSGSREQYF.

The chain employs TRBV6-1 and TRBJ1-4; D remains ambiguous. V was clipped by 8 bases and J by 5 bases, with 18 bases between them. CDR1 and CDR2 from the germline V gene are MNHNS and SASEGT. This CDR3 is built from 15 residues. The CDR3 region is CASRTSVQANEKLFF. The CDR3 nucleotides read TGTGCCAGCCGAACCAGCGTGCAGGCAAATGAAAAACTGTTTTTT.

J is TRBJ2-1 and V is TRBV28, with TRBD2 matching 15 bases. The CDR3 totals 18 residues. The V and J ends lost 0 bases and 6 bases, in that order; junction bases with no gene match: 6. In germline, CDR1 is MDHEN, CDR2 SYDVKM. The DNA of the CDR3 is TGTGCCAGCAGTTTATGGGGACTAGCGGGAGGTCCGCTCAATGAGCAGTTCTTC. It yields the protein CASSLWGLAGGPLNEQFF.

A single count supports this clone. Just one base apart from a much larger clone, this may be a read error. The chain employs TRBV5-5 and TRBJ2-5; perhaps TRBD2 as D (6 bases). The CDR3 totals 11 residues. Between the trimmed V and J ends, which lost 0 bases and 9 bases, there was a span of 6 bases. Germline assignment: CDR1 SGHKS and CDR2 YYEKEE (reference sequence). CDR3 in amino acids: CASSLGEAQYF. The DNA of the CDR3 is TGTGCCAGCAGCTTGGGGGAGGCCCAGTACTTC.

The chain uses TRBV28 and TRBJ2-2; 12 bases fit TRBD1. Germline CDR1 reads MDHEN; CDR2 reads SYDVKM. The CDR3 contains 16 residues. The ends lost 2 bases at V and 7 bases at J; junction bases unmatched: 5. In DNA form, the CDR3 reads TGTGCCAGCAGTTTACCGGGACAGGGGGCCCACGGGGAGCTGTTTTTT. This encodes CASSLPGQGAHGELFF.

This chain connects TRBV4-3 to TRBJ1-2, with TRBD1 identical over 10 bases. With 2 bases clipped from V and 3 bases from J, the junction kept 6 bases outside the gene matches. Germline loops: CDR1 LGHNA, CDR2 YSLEER. The CDR3 runs to 16 residues. CDR3 protein: CASSQIGQGGDYGYTF. The DNA of the CDR3 is TGCGCCAGCAGCCAAATTGGACAGGGGGGGGACTATGGCTACACCTTC.

The chain links TRBV6-5 to TRBJ2-7, with D unresolved. CDR1 and CDR2 (germline): MNHEY, SVGAGI. CDR3 size: 15 residues. Trimming left V 0 bases short and J 1 base short, with 10 bases between. The CDR3 sequence: CASSYSIPDSYEQYF. CDR3 nucleotide sequence: TGTGCCAGCAGTTACTCGATACCGGATTCCTACGAGCAGTACTTC.

The rearrangement joins TRBV6-1 to TRBJ1-1; 8 bases match TRBD1. There are 14 residues in the CDR3. The V and J ends lost 2 bases and 4 bases, in that order; junction bases with no gene match: 3. The V gene's germline CDR1 is MNHNS and CDR2 SASEGT. The CDR3 here is CASSERRGPTEAFF. CDR3 in DNA: TGTGCCAGCAGTGAACGCAGGGGGCCCACTGAAGCTTTCTTT.

The V call is TRBV28, the J call TRBJ1-2; no clear D gene. CDR1 and CDR2 from the germline V gene are MDHEN and SYDVKM. V lost 5 bases and J 7 bases, leaving 11 bases between the germline ends. The CDR3 is made up of 12 amino acids. The chain's CDR3 is CASSPGLAGYTF. In nucleotides, the CDR3 is TGTGCCAGCAGTCCAGGTTTGGCTGGCTACACCTTC.

The CDR3: CASSEATANEKLFF. The CDR3 DNA follows: TGTGCCAGCAGTGAAGCGACGGCTAATGAAAAACTGTTTTTT. This chain links TRBV2 with TRBJ1-4; unclear D gene. In germline, CDR1 is SNHLY, CDR2 FYNNEI. V lost 0 bases, J lost 3 bases, and 5 bases lay in between. The CDR3 spans 14 residues.

This chain uses TRBV7-3 with TRBJ2-7, with D unresolved. The CDR3 runs to 12 residues. Germline V gene sequence: CDR1 SGHTA, CDR2 FQGTGA. V lost 8 bases to trimming and J lost 7 bases, with 15 bases between them. CDR3 nucleotide sequence: TGTGCCAGCGGAGTCCCTCCTGGTGAGCAGTACTTC. This codes for CASGVPPGEQYF. The full variable domain, its missing parts supplied by reference TRBV7-3 and TRBJ2-7, is GAGVSQTPSNKVTEKGKYVELRCDPISGHTALYWYRQSLGQGPEFLIYFQGTGAADDSGLPNDRFFAVRPEGSVSTLKIQRTERGDSAVYLCASGVPPGEQYFGPGTRLTVT.

This clone was counted between two and nine times. Other DNA sequences in the same sample also yield this CDR3. V and J are TRBV11-2 and TRBJ2-7, with 14 bases fitting TRBD2. The length of the CDR3 is 16 residues. V lost 5 bases to trimming and J lost 3 bases; unmatched junction nucleotides: 6. CDR1 and CDR2 (germline): SGHAT, FQNNGV. The CDR3 loop is CASSAGGLAGVYEQYF. CDR3 DNA: TGTGCCAGCAGCGCGGGGGGACTAGCGGGAGTCTACGAGCAGTACTTC.

The chain has TRBV30 and TRBJ2-3; D ambiguous. The CDR3 extends over 11 amino acids. The germline gives CDR1 GTSNPN, CDR2 SVGIG (reference sequence). Trimming stripped 0 bases from V and 13 bases from J, with 11 bases between. CDR3 protein: CAWSVRGSKYF. CDR3 DNA: TGTGCCTGGAGTGTACGAGGATCCAAGTATTTT.